The T cell receptor beta chain described here comes from a study of healthy donors' naive CD4 and CD8 T cells (dated by TCRdb to between 2014 and 2017). Looking at the study overall: Donors were selected to cover three age groups (20-25, 40-50 and 60-70 years, roughly six each), with a mean age of roughly 44, and half of the donors were female. For TCR alpha, a new primer set covering all functional IMGT alpha gene variants was designed, and the rest of the protocol matched the beta-chain workflow. To check how TCR variation relates to lineage commitment, the researchers sequenced rearranged TCR alpha and beta chains taken from naive CD4+ and CD8+ T cells. Peripheral blood mononuclear cells were obtained from 18 unrelated, healthy individuals. Donors were HLA-typed by sequencing at HLA-A, -B, -C, -DRB1, -DQB1 and -DPB1 using the SBTexcellerator protocol, an ABI3130xl analyzer and SBTengine software. Summary of the overall study and its limitations: The study did not directly address whether homeostatic proliferation of naive T cells might have biased the repertoire. In both chains, CD4+ lineage was associated with a positively charged CDR3, and CD8+ lineage was associated with a negatively charged CDR3. Alpha and beta chains were sequenced in bulk and could not be paired, so combined chain effects were not evaluated. Taken together, V genes, J genes and CDR3 charge appeared to account for roughly 13% of the variance in CD4/CD8 propensity, acting in a largely additive way. Naive CD4+ and CD8+ cells reportedly showed biased usage of most V and J gene segments, and this bias was consistent across donors and independent of HLA genotype.

Cells with a CD4+CD8-CD45RO-CD45RA+ profile were isolated by FACS and defined as naive CD4+ T cells, and those with a CD8+CD4-CD45RA+CD27bright profile were defined as naive CD8+ T cells. Antibodies against CD4 (RPA-T4), CD8 (SK1), CD27 (O323), CD45RA (HI100) and CD45RO (UCHL1) were used for sorting. The instrument was a 454 GS FLX Titanium. TCR libraries were built from 500 to 550 ng of total RNA with a previously published linear amplification protocol. The sequencing itself ran on the Roche/454 Genome Sequencer using Titanium chemistry. On the study's bioinformatics: From 4 or 5 of the healthy donors, approximately 81,000 rearranged TCR alpha transcripts were sequenced. Duplicate transcripts were dropped, and unique TCR clonotypes were identified by the CDR3 junction according to IMGT nomenclature. CD4 versus CD8 status was modeled on V and J genes by logistic regression in R 2.13.0, with adjustment for donor effects and Bonferroni correction for multiple testing. TCRdb passed the public sequencing reads through fastp at Q25 and MiXCR, retaining productive beta sequences. Each entry merges the rows of one CDR3 protein and shows their most common DNA and genes. The V and J calls shown here were made by TCRdb, not taken from the authors' results. Counted in this sample were 150,000 to 200,000 distinct CDR3 sequences; around 70% of them appeared once. The ten largest clones take up 2.3% of the sample.

Its CDR3 holds 13 amino acids, cysteine through phenylalanine. Just the 39-base CDR3 DNA is kept, in frame starting at base 1. CDR1 and CDR2, per the germline V gene, are MNHEY and SVGEGT. V loses 7 bases of germline sequence and J loses 5 bases, and the interval between the two ends is 14 bases. On this clonotype itself: This receptor's antigen is unknown. No base quality information exists; no much larger clone differs at one position.

The sequence was collected from a pool of human donors in good health; the sample pools cells from several healthy donors. The sequence joins TRBV6-2 or TRBV6-3 to TRBJ1-1; too little of a D gene remains to name it. Sequenced material: naive CD4+ and CD8+ T cells sorted from blood, pooled from several donors. Sample cell subset or site, as interpreted from the label and publication: FACS-sorted naive CD4+ (CD45RO-CD45RA+) and naive CD8+ (CD45RA+CD27bright) T cells. The CDR3 reads CASTRRVTTEAFF. The nucleotide sequence is TGTGCCAGCACCCGACGGGTTACGACTGAAGCTTTCTTT.